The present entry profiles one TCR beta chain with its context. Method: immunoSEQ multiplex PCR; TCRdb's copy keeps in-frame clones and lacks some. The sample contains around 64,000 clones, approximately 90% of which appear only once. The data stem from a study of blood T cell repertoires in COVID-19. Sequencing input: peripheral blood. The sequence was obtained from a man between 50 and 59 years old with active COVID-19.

As DNA, the CDR3 is TGTGCCAGCAGCCAATTCCCACTAGCGGGCCAACGGCAGGGTACGCAGTATTTT. Translated, it gives CASSQFPLAGQRQGTQYF. The V and J genes are TRBV3-1 (or the pseudogene TRBV3-2) and TRBJ2-3; 9 nucleotides line up with TRBD2. The V gene end was trimmed by 2 bases and the J gene end by 8 bases; junction bases not matched to a gene: 17. The CDR3 runs to 18 residues. From germline, CDR1 is LGHDT and CDR2 YNNKEL (reference sequence).